This passage covers 9 T cell receptor beta chains from one sample sequenced in a study of sequential checkpoint blockade in melanoma. Libraries were prepared by immunoSEQ multiplex PCR; TCRdb keeps only in-frame clonotypes and omits some of them. The table lists some 17,000 clones, roughly 73% of them singletons. Specified treatment: randomized to nivolumab then ipilimumab (arm A) or the reverse (arm B). The specimen comprised CD8+ T cells sorted from blood (inferred from file names), sampled from a patient given nivolumab and ipilimumab in sequence. The origin of the receptors is a human donor with melanoma.

The chain couples TRBV7-9 to TRBJ2-2; 7 nucleotides agree with TRBD1. J gave up 0 bases and V 11 bases, and 6 bases lay outside the gene matches. The CDR3 has 14 amino acids. The germline CDR1 and CDR2 sequences are SEHNR and FQNEAQ (reference sequence). The CDR3, as DNA: TGTGCCGTTCCCGGGACAGCGAACACCGGGGAGCTGTTTTTT. This encodes CAVPGTANTGELFF.

This sequence joins TRBV7-2 and TRBJ1-2; D perhaps matches TRBD1 (6 bases). The V end lost 5 bases, the J end lost 2 bases, and 18 bases lay between the germline ends. This CDR3 is 16 amino acids long. Germline CDR1 is SGHTA and CDR2 is FQGNSA. The chain's CDR3 is CASSQEVQTGNYGYTF. The CDR3 DNA follows: TGTGCCAGCAGCCAAGAAGTCCAAACAGGGAACTATGGCTACACCTTC.

The CDR3 DNA is TGCGCCAGCAGCCCGGGGACACGGAGCTATGGCTACACCTTC. Protein: CASSPGTRSYGYTF. The chain uses TRBV4-3 and TRBJ1-2; D is possibly TRBD1 (6 bases). The CDR3 is 14 amino acids. In germline, CDR1 is LGHNA, CDR2 YSLEER. Between the trimmed V and J ends, which lost 4 bases and 4 bases, there was a span of 13 bases.

The chain couples TRBV11-2 to TRBJ1-2, with 8 bases that match TRBD1. The CDR3 is 15 amino acids. Germline CDR1 is SGHAT and CDR2 is FQNNGV. Germline trimming cut 0 bases from V and 5 bases from J; bases unmatched to any gene: 5. The CDR3 DNA sequence: TGTGCCAGCAGCTTAGAGGTCGGACAGGGTTATGGCTACACCTTC. Protein: CASSLEVGQGYGYTF.

The chain combines TRBV7-9 with TRBJ1-1, with D uncertain. The CDR3 sequence is 13 residues long. The germline V gene has CDR1 SEHNR and CDR2 FQNEAQ (reference sequence). Trimming removed 1 base from V and 4 bases from J, with 7 bases in between. The CDR3 sequence is CASSLGTGTEAFF. DNA of the CDR3: TGTGCCAGCAGCTTAGGGACTGGCACTGAAGCTTTCTTT.

The genes are TRBV10-2 and TRBJ2-3; 14 positions match TRBD2. The V segment lost 0 bases and the J segment 1 base; nucleotides outside the gene matches: 0. The germline V gene encodes CDR1 WSHSY and CDR2 SAAADI. The CDR3 is 17 amino acids. The CDR3 protein is CASSESGLAGGTDTQYF. For the CDR3, the DNA is TGCGCCAGCAGTGAGTCGGGACTAGCGGGGGGCACAGATACGCAGTATTTT.

The chain joins TRBV27 to TRBJ1-5; TRBD1 matches at 11 bases. J lost 9 bases, V lost 4 bases, and 5 bases had no gene match. The CDR3 consists of 14 residues. Germline CDR1 reads MNHEY; CDR2 reads SMNVEV (reference sequence). In DNA, the CDR3 is TGTGCCAGCAGTTCGGGACAGGGGGAATGGCCCCAGCATTTT. Residues: CASSSGQGEWPQHF.

This chain joins TRBV28 and TRBJ2-7; TRBD1 matches at 7 bases. With 5 bases clipped from V and 0 bases from J, the junction kept 10 bases outside the gene matches. The CDR3 covers 16 residues. The germline CDR1 and CDR2 sequences are MDHEN and SYDVKM. The CDR3 is CASSTGQAKTSYEQYV. The CDR3 DNA follows: TGTGCCAGCAGTACTGGACAGGCCAAGACCTCCTACGAGCAGTACGTC.

The rearrangement joins TRBV5-3 to TRBJ2-5, with D possibly matching TRBD2 (6 bases). TRBV5-3 is known as an ORF, though its function is uncertain. CDR3 size: 14 residues. Between the trimmed V and J ends, which lost 4 bases and 0 bases, there was a span of 10 bases. The CDR3 bases are TGTGCCAGAAGCCTCCGGGACTACCAAGAGACCCAGTACTTC. Translation gives CARSLRDYQETQYF.